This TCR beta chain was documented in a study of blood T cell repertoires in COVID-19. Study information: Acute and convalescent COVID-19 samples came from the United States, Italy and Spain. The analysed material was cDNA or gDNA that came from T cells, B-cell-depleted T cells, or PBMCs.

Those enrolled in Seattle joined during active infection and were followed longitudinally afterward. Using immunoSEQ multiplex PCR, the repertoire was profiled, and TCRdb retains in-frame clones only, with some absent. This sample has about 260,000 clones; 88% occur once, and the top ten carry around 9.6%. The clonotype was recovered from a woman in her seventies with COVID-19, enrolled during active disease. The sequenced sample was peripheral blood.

CDR3 sequence reads: CASEGALSGAGYTF. The CDR3 coding sequence is TGTGCCAGCGAAGGGGCCTTATCAGGGGCTGGCTACACCTTC. The chain combines TRBV11-2 with TRBJ1-2; a possible D gene is TRBD1 (6 bases). The CDR3 contains 14 residues. Trimming pared 8 bases from V and 7 bases from J, leaving 20 bases between. Germline CDR1 and CDR2: SGHAT and FQNNGV.